This is a list of T cell receptor beta chains from one sample in a study of blood T cell repertoires in COVID-19. Sequencing was performed with immunoSEQ multiplex PCR; in TCRdb, only in-frame clones are kept and a portion is missing. The table records about 130,000 clones, around 85% of them present only once. The sample taken for sequencing was peripheral blood. The receptor set was obtained from a human donor in a cohort sampled during active COVID-19. Each CDR3 is given with its conserved first and last residue. A D gene is named only where the DNA matches it firmly. Where a row states a size, it is once, few, many or the class of an expanded clone; other rows omit it.

D	V	J	size	CDR3	DNA
-	TRBV5-6	TRBJ1-1	-	CASSLMTWTTEAFF	TGTGCCAGCAGCTTGATGACTTGGACAACTGAAGCTTTCTTT
-	TRBV7-9	TRBJ2-5	-	CASSFGSAETQYF	TGTGCCAGCAGCTTTGGGAGTGCAGAGACCCAGTACTTC
-	TRBV10-3	TRBJ1-2	-	CAISDGVGYGYTF	TGTGCCATCAGTGACGGGGTAGGGTATGGCTACACCTTC
TRBD1	TRBV5-4	TRBJ2-2	-	CASSWETGQGLFF	TGTGCCAGCAGCTGGGAGACAGGACAGGGGCTGTTTTTT
TRBD2	TRBV6-2/TRBV6-3	TRBJ2-1	once	CASSLAGWDEQFF	TGTGCCAGCAGCCTAGCGGGGTGGGATGAGCAGTTCTTC
-	TRBV19	TRBJ2-2	few	CASRSGSWTGELFF	TGTGCCAGTAGGAGCGGAAGTTGGACCGGGGAGCTGTTTTTT
-	TRBV4-3	TRBJ2-3	medium-sized	CASSQGRGGADTQYF	TGCGCCAGCAGCCAAGGGAGGGGGGGGGCGGATACGCAGTATTTT
-	TRBV20-1	TRBJ1-1	-	CSASAGGRAFF	TGCAGTGCTAGTGCGGGTGGGAGAGCTTTCTTT
TRBD1	TRBV2	TRBJ1-3	-	CASSGGQGGTIYF	TGTGCCAGCAGTGGGGGACAGGGTGGTACCATATATTTT
-	TRBV21-1	TRBJ2-5	-	CASSTTRLKDRVCETQYF	TGTGCCAGCAGCACAACCAGATTAAAAGACAGGGTATGTGAGACCCAGTACTTC
TRBD2	TRBV19	TRBJ2-3	-	CASRGTSGRNTQYF	TGTGCCAGTCGCGGGACTAGCGGGAGGAATACGCAGTATTTT
TRBD2	TRBV11-2	TRBJ2-3	-	CASSSLRLADTTNTDTQYF	TGTGCCAGCAGCTCGCTCAGACTAGCGGATACAACAAACACAGATACGCAGTATTTT
-	TRBV6-2/TRBV6-3	TRBJ1-1	-	CASSYDARSTEAFF	TGTGCCAGCAGTTACGACGCCAGGTCAACTGAAGCTTTCTTT